Here is one T cell receptor (beta chain) with its context. Its antigen is as yet unknown. The sample belongs to a study of cytomegalovirus exposure and HLA in healthy donors. The assay was immunoSEQ multiplex PCR, and TCRdb's table has in-frame clones only and misses some. The sample includes around 150,000 clones, 70% to 90% of them seen just once. Study-wide results and limits: One later analysis, an examination of the 100 to 150 validation repertoires, found that first-cohort TCR clusters tended to co-occur in them. Cytomegalovirus-associated status was assigned to 164 TCR beta chains.

The donors were members of the validation cohort comprising approximately 110 subjects, separate from the roughly 730-subject first cohort. Germline values: CDR1 SGHRS, CDR2 YFSETQ. CDR3 length: 14 amino acids. The V end lost 3 bases, the J end lost 4 bases, and 11 bases lay between the germline ends. Sequencing used PBMCs. The chain uses TRBV5-1 and TRBJ2-1; possibly TRBD1 for D (6 bases). This TCR derives from a man between 25 and 39 years old in good health and CMV-seropositive. This chain's CDR3 is CASSYGRGYNEQFF. The CDR3 nucleotides are TGCGCCAGCAGCTACGGCAGGGGTTACAATGAGCAGTTCTTC.